One sample yielded the 31 T cell receptor beta chains listed below, sequenced in a study of spatial heterogeneity in lung cancer. The antigens for these receptors are not known. Study-wide points: Counts that tracked tumor mutation counts were those of expanded intratumoral alpha and beta TCRs.

The time point denotes: sample taken at primary tumor resection. TCRdb re-analysed the 5' RACE reads in MiXCR, keeping a single row per CDR3 protein. The repertoire holds 100,000 to 110,000 distinct CDR3 sequences, with approximately 4% as singletons. The specimen comprised lung tumor tissue, sampled at surgery. The receptors originated from a male donor with early-stage non-small cell lung cancer.

This clonotype was picked up many times. The rearrangement joins TRBV28 to TRBJ2-1, with no clear D. The CDR3 runs to 12 residues. CDR1 and CDR2 (germline): MDHEN, SYDVKM. With 6 bases removed from V and 8 bases from J, the gap between germline ends came to 11 bases. Here the CDR3 DNA reads TGTGCCAGCAGAAAAGTTGTCGATGAGCAGTTCTTC. Encoded protein: CASRKVVDEQFF.

This clonotype was detected ten times or more. The gene calls are TRBV3-1 and TRBJ2-7; the D gene is possibly TRBD1 (7 bases). The CDR3 spans 15 residues. V lost 4 bases to trimming and J lost 6 bases, with 19 bases between them. The germline V gene has CDR1 LGHDT and CDR2 YNNKEL (reference sequence). The CDR3 loop is CASSLRQGGGGEQYF. DNA of the CDR3: TGTGCCAGCAGCCTCCGACAGGGAGGAGGTGGCGAGCAGTACTTC.

This clonotype was detected ten times or more. The chain carries TRBV10-3 and TRBJ2-4; possible D gene TRBD2, 5 bases. The CDR3 sequence is 13 residues long. CDR1 and CDR2 (germline): ENHRY, SYGVKD. Trimming pared 4 bases from V and 7 bases from J, leaving 11 bases between. The CDR3 DNA follows: TGTGCCATCAGTGGCCTAGCTGGTAACATTCAGTACTTC. Amino acid sequence: CAISGLAGNIQYF.

This clonotype was observed a few times. This sequence joins TRBV6-1 and TRBJ2-1, with TRBD1 identical over 8 bases. The CDR3 is 17 residues long. V shed 0 bases and J 7 bases; nucleotides not matched to a gene: 11. Germline V gene sequence: CDR1 MNHNS, CDR2 SASEGT. For the CDR3, the DNA is TGTGCCAGCAGTGAAGCGTGGCAGGGGGCCGTTTGGAATGAGCAGTTCTTC. Encoded protein: CASSEAWQGAVWNEQFF.

This clonotype appeared many times. The chain uses TRBV28 and TRBJ2-7; 15 positions agree with TRBD2. CDR3 length equals 15 residues. From germline, CDR1 is MDHEN and CDR2 SYDVKM. The J segment lost 7 bases and the V segment lost 5 bases, leaving 6 bases of the junction unmatched. The CDR3 coding sequence is TGTGCCAGCAGTGTGCTTGGACTAGCGGGAGGGGAGCAGTACTTC. Its translation: CASSVLGLAGGEQYF.

This clonotype was found many times. CDR3 in amino acids: CASSQERSDSGYTF. The CDR3 DNA reads TGTGCCAGCAGCCAAGAACGATCCGACTCTGGCTACACCTTC. This sequence joins TRBV4-2 and TRBJ1-2, with D unresolved. V was shortened by 0 bases and J by 7 bases, with 12 bases between the two germline ends. The CDR3 has 14 amino acids. Germline loops: CDR1 LGHNA, CDR2 YNFKEQ.

The chain uses TRBV24-1 and TRBJ2-2; D is ambiguous. V was trimmed by 9 bases and J by 4 bases, leaving 11 bases between them. The germline V gene has CDR1 KGHDR and CDR2 SFDVKD. The CDR3 is made up of 13 amino acids. CDR3 sequence reads: CATGAGATGELFF. DNA of the CDR3: TGTGCCACCGGAGCTGGAGCCACCGGGGAGCTGTTTTTT.

The V call is TRBV20-1, the J call TRBJ2-3; D unclear. Germline CDR1 is DFQATT and CDR2 is SNEGSKA (reference sequence). The CDR3 totals 13 residues. Trimming removed 3 bases at V and 1 base at J, with 8 bases between. The CDR3 DNA reads as TGCAGTGCTAGTTGGTATGGCACAGATACGCAGTATTTT. Residues: CSASWYGTDTQYF.

This clonotype was detected many times. The rearrangement links TRBV9 to TRBJ1-6; 9 bases line up with TRBD1. The CDR3 length is 16 residues. With 0 bases clipped from V and 9 bases from J, the junction kept 7 bases outside the gene matches. Germline CDR1 SGDLS, CDR2 YYNGEE. CDR3 region: CASSVGDRAPTSPLHF. The CDR3 DNA reads as TGTGCCAGCAGCGTAGGGGACAGGGCCCCTACTTCACCCCTCCACTTT.

This clonotype was seen many times. The chain carries TRBV5-1 and TRBJ2-1; D uncertain. From germline, CDR1 is SGHRS and CDR2 YFSETQ. CDR3 length: 15 amino acids. Trimming cost V 0 bases and J 2 bases, with 9 bases left between them. The CDR3 spells CASSLGLQTYNEQFF. The CDR3 DNA reads as TGCGCCAGCAGCTTGGGCCTTCAAACCTACAATGAGCAGTTCTTC.

This clonotype was recorded at least ten times. The V gene is TRBV6-1, the J gene TRBJ2-3; TRBD1 aligns across 11 bases. Trimming at V came to 5 bases and at J to 4 bases, leaving 8 bases not matched to a gene. CDR3 length: 16 amino acids. Germline CDR1 is MNHNS and CDR2 is SASEGT. DNA of the CDR3: TGTGCCAGCAGTATATTAGGGACAGGGGGTTCAGATACGCAGTATTTT. Translation: CASSILGTGGSDTQYF.

The J gene is TRBJ2-1, the V gene TRBV12-3 or TRBV12-4; weak D call: TRBD1 (6 bases). V was pared by 2 bases and J by 5 bases, with 10 bases between. This CDR3 is built from 14 residues. The chain's CDR3 is CASSLQQGDNEQFF. The CDR3 DNA sequence: TGTGCCAGCAGTTTACAACAGGGCGACAATGAGCAGTTCTTC.

The chain couples TRBV4-1 to TRBJ1-6; 10 bases are shared with TRBD1. J gave up 8 bases and V 2 bases, and 9 bases lay outside the gene matches. Per the germline V gene, CDR1 is MGHRA and CDR2 is YSYEKL. There are 17 residues in the CDR3. CDR3 DNA sequence: TGCGCCAGCAGCCAACTAATACCGGGACAGGGGTATTCACCCCTCCACTTT. Its protein is CASSQLIPGQGYSPLHF.

This clonotype has a count of ten or more. This chain links TRBV6-1 with TRBJ2-5; no clear D gene. V was clipped by 3 bases and J by 3 bases, with 11 bases between them. The germline CDR1 and CDR2 sequences are MNHNS and SASEGT. This CDR3 has 14 amino acids. The CDR3 coding sequence is TGTGCCAGCAGTGACTATAGCTCGGAAGAGACCCAGTACTTC. This gives the protein CASSDYSSEETQYF.

Of note for this clonotype: Relative to the germline gene, one junction end is altered; a read error may explain this. V gene TRBV4-1 combines with J gene TRBJ1-2; D remains unclear. Germline loops: CDR1 MGHRA, CDR2 YSYEKL. The CDR3 runs to 15 residues. CDR3 sequence reads: CASGQPTWGDYGYTF. The CDR3 coding sequence is TGCGCCAGCGGCCAGCCAACATGGGGTGACTATGGCTACACCTTC.

The chain links TRBV28 to TRBJ1-2; D remains unclear. The V gene lost 7 bases and the J gene lost 5 bases, with 11 bases spanning the gap. The CDR3 covers 12 residues. Germline V gene lookup returns CDR1 MDHEN and CDR2 SYDVKM. CDR3 DNA: TGTGCCAGCAAACTAGACGGATATGGCTACACCTTC. Its translation: CASKLDGYGYTF.

This clonotype was observed a few times. The chain joins TRBV10-2 to TRBJ1-5, with 10 positions matching TRBD1. The germline V gene encodes CDR1 WSHSY and CDR2 SAAADI. This CDR3 spans 14 amino acids. V trimming: 6 bases; J trimming: 5 bases; junction bases outside the gene matches: 4. The CDR3 sequence is CASRAGTGDQPQHF. In DNA, the CDR3 is TGCGCCAGCAGGGCAGGGACAGGGGATCAGCCCCAGCATTTT.

Regarding this clonotype: Just one base apart from a much larger clone, this may be a read error. The V and J genes are TRBV3-1 and TRBJ2-1; unclear D gene. The length of the CDR3 is 13 residues. CDR1 and CDR2 from the germline V gene are LGHDT and YNNKEL (reference sequence). V shed 4 bases and J shed 8 bases, with 12 bases lying between them. CDR3 nucleotide sequence: TGTGCCAGCAGCCGAGATAGGCACCATGAGCAGTTCTTC. Translated: CASSRDRHHEQFF.

This clonotype was detected many times. The J gene is TRBJ2-2, the V gene TRBV11-2; no definite D call. The CDR3 is 12 residues long. Trimming removed 1 base from V and 4 bases from J, with 1 base in between. Germline-derived CDR1 and CDR2 are SGHAT and FQNNGV. The DNA for the CDR3 is TGTGCCAGCAGCTTAGGCACCGGGGAGCTGTTTTTT. Amino acids: CASSLGTGELFF.

This clonotype was detected a few times. The chain is built from TRBV27 and TRBJ2-7, with 9 bases identical to TRBD2. Germline lookup yields CDR1 MNHEY and CDR2 SMNVEV (reference sequence). This CDR3 comprises 15 residues. The V segment lost 5 bases and the J segment 3 bases; nucleotides outside the gene matches: 8. CDR3 nucleotide sequence: TGTGCCAGCAGTGTCGCGGGAGGGCCGGGCTACGAGCAGTACTTC. It yields the protein CASSVAGGPGYEQYF.

At least ten counts were recorded for this clonotype. CDR3 protein: CASSTNGGAAMVEAFF. The DNA for the CDR3 is TGTGCCAGCAGCACGAACGGAGGGGCCGCAATGGTTGAAGCTTTCTTT. This rearrangement joins TRBV7-2 to TRBJ1-1; perhaps TRBD1 as D (5 bases). The V and J ends lost 5 bases and 7 bases respectively, with 23 bases between them. The CDR3 extends over 16 amino acids. Germline V gives CDR1 SGHTA, CDR2 FQGNSA.

The chain carries TRBV9 and TRBJ2-2; D gene unclear. V lost 4 bases to trimming and J lost 5 bases, with 12 bases between them. Germline lookup yields CDR1 SGDLS and CDR2 YYNGEE. CDR3 length: 14 residues. The chain's CDR3 is CASSPRTRTGELFF. In nucleotides, the CDR3 is TGTGCCAGCAGCCCACGGACGCGGACCGGGGAGCTGTTTTTT.

This clonotype was picked up many times. The chain couples TRBV28 to TRBJ2-7; TRBD2 matches 7 bases. Germline V gene sequence: CDR1 MDHEN, CDR2 SYDVKM. The CDR3 has 16 amino acids. After removal of 2 bases from V and 6 bases from J, the junction contained 13 bases not matched to a gene. The CDR3 loop reads CASSLRDRDYKGEQYF. In nucleotides, the CDR3 is TGTGCCAGCAGTTTAAGGGACCGGGACTACAAGGGCGAGCAGTACTTC.

This clonotype was found many times. The rearrangement joins TRBV28 to TRBJ1-1; a weak D match, TRBD1 (6 bases). V shed 5 bases and J shed 0 bases, with 19 bases lying between them. The germline V gene has CDR1 MDHEN and CDR2 SYDVKM. This CDR3 region has 17 residues. CDR3 in DNA: TGTGCCAGCAGTCCCCGATTGGGGACATCTTTGAACACTGAAGCTTTCTTT. As protein: CASSPRLGTSLNTEAFF.

This clonotype was seen repeatedly, ten times or more. V is TRBV20-1 and J is TRBJ2-5, with 7 nucleotides matching TRBD2. This CDR3 has 16 residues. Germline CDR1 is DFQATT and CDR2 is SNEGSKA (reference sequence). Trimming at V came to 0 bases and at J to 2 bases, leaving 9 bases not matched to a gene. The CDR3 loop reads CSARDLSGANQETQYF. In DNA, the CDR3 is TGCAGTGCTAGAGATCTGAGCGGGGCGAATCAAGAGACCCAGTACTTC.

This clonotype was observed many times. This chain uses TRBV5-6 with TRBJ2-4; D remains unclear. The CDR3 has 13 amino acids. Trimming shortened V by 3 bases and J by 4 bases, and 8 bases separated the two germline ends. CDR1 and CDR2 from the germline V gene are SGHDT and YYEEEE. The CDR3 loop is CASSYNKKNIQYF. CDR3 in DNA: TGTGCCAGCAGCTACAACAAGAAAAACATTCAGTACTTC.

With respect to this clonotype: A read error may produce the germline difference seen at one junction end. The chain joins TRBV5-1 to TRBJ2-2; D possibly corresponds to TRBD1 (5 bases). Germline V gives CDR1 SGHRS, CDR2 YFSETQ. The CDR3 covers 14 residues. CDR3 nucleotide sequence: TGTGCCAGCAGGGCGGAGAGAGGCACCGGGGAGCTGTTTTTT. Translation gives CASRAERGTGELFF. The variable domain in full, completed from reference TRBV5-1 and TRBJ2-2, reads KAGVTQTPRYLIKTRGQQVTLSCSPISGHRSVSWYQQTPGQGLQFLFEYFSETQRNKGNFPGRFSGRQFSNSRSEMNVSTLELGDSALYLCASRAERGTGELFFGEGSRLTVL.

This clonotype was detected only a few times. The CDR3 DNA sequence: TGTGCCAGCTTGGAAGTAGTGGCGGGTGAGCAGTTCTTC. Protein sequence: CASLEVVAGEQFF. The genes are TRBV6-2 or TRBV6-3 and TRBJ2-1; weak D call: TRBD2 (5 bases). The ends were cut back, 8 bases at V and 9 bases at J, with 17 bases in the middle. In germline, CDR1 is MNHEY, CDR2 SVGEGT. The CDR3 extends over 13 amino acids.

This clonotype appeared many times. The rearrangement uses TRBV18 and TRBJ2-5, with no clear D. Germline V lookup: CDR1 KGHSH, CDR2 LQKENI. V lost 3 bases to trimming and J lost 2 bases, with 4 bases between them. The CDR3 is made up of 12 amino acids. CDR3 region: CASSPTQETQYF. CDR3 bases: TGTGCCAGCTCACCCACGCAAGAGACCCAGTACTTC.

This clonotype was counted many times. The chain couples TRBV28 to TRBJ1-6, with 7 bases that match TRBD1. The ends lost 6 bases at V and 10 bases at J; junction bases unmatched: 12. CDR1 MDHEN and CDR2 SYDVKM come from the germline V gene. The CDR3 totals 15 residues. The CDR3 protein is CASRQGYGVRSPLHF. The CDR3 region has the DNA TGTGCCAGCAGACAGGGGTATGGGGTTCGATCACCCCTCCACTTT. Looking up the rest from reference TRBV28 and TRBJ1-6 gives the full variable domain: DVKVTQSSRYLVKRTGEKVFLECVQDMDHENMFWYRQDPGLGLRLIYFSYDVKMKEKGDIPEGYSVSREKKERFSLILESASTNQTSMYLCASRQGYGVRSPLHFGNGTRLTVT.

This clonotype was counted only a few times. This sequence joins TRBV28 and TRBJ1-6; unclear D gene. V lost 3 bases and J lost 14, with 14 bases in between. Germline V gene lookup returns CDR1 MDHEN and CDR2 SYDVKM. The CDR3 is 13 residues long. In DNA, the CDR3 is TGTGCCAGCAGTTTGGCCCGGATGGATGCCCTCCACTTT. Translated: CASSLARMDALHF.